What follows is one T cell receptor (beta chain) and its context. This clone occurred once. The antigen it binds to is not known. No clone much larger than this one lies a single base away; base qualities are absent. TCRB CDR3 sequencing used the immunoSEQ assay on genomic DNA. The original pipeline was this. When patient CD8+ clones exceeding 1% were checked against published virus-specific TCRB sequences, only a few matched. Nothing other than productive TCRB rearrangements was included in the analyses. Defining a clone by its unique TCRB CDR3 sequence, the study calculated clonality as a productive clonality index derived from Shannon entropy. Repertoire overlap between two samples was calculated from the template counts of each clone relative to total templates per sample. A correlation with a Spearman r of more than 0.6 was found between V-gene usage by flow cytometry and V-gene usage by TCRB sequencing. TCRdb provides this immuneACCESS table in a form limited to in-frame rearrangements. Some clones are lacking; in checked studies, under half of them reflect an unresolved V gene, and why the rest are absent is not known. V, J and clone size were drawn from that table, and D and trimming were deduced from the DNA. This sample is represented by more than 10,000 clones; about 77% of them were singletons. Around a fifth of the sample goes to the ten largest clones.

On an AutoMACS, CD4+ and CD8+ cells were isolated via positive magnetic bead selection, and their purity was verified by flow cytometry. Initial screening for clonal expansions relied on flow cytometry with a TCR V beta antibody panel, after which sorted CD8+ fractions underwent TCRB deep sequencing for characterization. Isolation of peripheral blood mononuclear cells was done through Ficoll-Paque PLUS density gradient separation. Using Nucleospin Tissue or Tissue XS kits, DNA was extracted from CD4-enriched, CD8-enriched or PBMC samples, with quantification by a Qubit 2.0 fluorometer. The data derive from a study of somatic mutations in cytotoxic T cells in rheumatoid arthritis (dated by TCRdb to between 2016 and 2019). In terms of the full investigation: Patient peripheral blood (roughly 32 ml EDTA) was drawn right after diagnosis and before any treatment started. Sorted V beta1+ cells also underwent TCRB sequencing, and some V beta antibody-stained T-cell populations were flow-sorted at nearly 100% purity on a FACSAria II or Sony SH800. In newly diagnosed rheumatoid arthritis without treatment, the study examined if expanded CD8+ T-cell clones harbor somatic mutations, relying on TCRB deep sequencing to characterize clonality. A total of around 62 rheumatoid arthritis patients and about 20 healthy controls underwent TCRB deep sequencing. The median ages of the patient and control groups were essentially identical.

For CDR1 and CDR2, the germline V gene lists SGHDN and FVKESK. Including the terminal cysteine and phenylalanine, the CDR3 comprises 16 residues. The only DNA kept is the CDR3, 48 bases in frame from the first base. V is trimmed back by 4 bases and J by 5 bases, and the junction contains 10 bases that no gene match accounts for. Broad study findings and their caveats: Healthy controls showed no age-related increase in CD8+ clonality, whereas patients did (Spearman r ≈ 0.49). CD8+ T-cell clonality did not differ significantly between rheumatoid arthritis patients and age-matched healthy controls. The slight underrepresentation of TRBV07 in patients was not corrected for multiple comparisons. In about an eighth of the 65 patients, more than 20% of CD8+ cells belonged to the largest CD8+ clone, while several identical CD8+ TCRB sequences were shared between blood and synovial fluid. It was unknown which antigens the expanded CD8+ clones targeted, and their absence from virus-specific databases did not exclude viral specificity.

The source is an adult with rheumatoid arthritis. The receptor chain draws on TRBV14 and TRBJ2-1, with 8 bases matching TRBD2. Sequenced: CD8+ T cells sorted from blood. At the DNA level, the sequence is TGTGCCAGCAGCCGGCTTTTAGCGGGACTTAACAATGAGCAGTTCTTC. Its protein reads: CASSRLLAGLNNEQFF. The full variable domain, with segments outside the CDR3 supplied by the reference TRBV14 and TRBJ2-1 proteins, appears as EAGVTQFPSHSVIEKGQTVTLRCDPISGHDNLYWYRRVMGKEIKFLLHFVKESKQDESGMPNNRFLAERTGGTYSTLKVQPAELEDSGVYFCASSRLLAGLNNEQFFGPGTRLTVL.